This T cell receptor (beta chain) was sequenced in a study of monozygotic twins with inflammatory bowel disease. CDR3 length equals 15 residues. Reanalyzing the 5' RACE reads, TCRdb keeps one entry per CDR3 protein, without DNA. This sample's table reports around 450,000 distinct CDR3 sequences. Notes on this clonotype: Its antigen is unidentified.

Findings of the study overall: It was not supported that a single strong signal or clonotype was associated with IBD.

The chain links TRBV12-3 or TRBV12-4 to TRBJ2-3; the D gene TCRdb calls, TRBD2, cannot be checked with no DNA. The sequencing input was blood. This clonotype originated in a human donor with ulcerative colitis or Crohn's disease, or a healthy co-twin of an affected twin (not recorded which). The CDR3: CASSHLAGEGDTQYF.